This TCR beta chain was sequenced in a study of blood T cell repertoires in COVID-19. In the study overall: Samples of COVID-19 (acute and convalescent) were obtained from the United States, Italy and Spain. The cDNA or gDNA used as material had been derived from T cells, B-cell-depleted T cells, or PBMCs.

Per the original methods: Reference gene primer amplification yielded estimated nucleated cell counts. Data came from immunoSEQ multiplex PCR; TCRdb stores just in-frame clones and leaves some out. D and trimming come from the DNA, and the V and J calls and clone size come from that table. The sample lists around 88,000 clones; 81% were seen once. The CDR3 extends over 16 amino acids. Germline V CDR1 and CDR2: LGHNA, YSLEER. The ends lost 0 bases at V and 5 bases at J; junction bases unmatched: 7. Material: peripheral blood. The chain is built from TRBV4-3 and TRBJ2-5; 9 positions match TRBD2. The clonotype comes from a man between 60 and 75 years old with acute or convalescent COVID-19. In DNA, the CDR3 is TGCGCCAGCAGCCAAGATCGGCGGGGGGGCCATGAGACCCAGTACTTC. Amino acids: CASSQDRRGGHETQYF.